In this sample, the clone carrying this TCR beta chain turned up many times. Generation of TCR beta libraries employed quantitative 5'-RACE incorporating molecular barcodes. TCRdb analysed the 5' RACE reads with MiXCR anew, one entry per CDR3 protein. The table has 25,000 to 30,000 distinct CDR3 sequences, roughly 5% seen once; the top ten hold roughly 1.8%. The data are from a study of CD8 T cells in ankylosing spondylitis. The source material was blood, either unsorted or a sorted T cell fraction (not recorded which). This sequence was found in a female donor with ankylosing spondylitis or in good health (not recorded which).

The CDR3 loop reads CASNSGLAATDTQYF. CDR3 DNA: TGTGCCAGCAACAGTGGACTAGCGGCCACAGATACGCAGTATTTT. The chain combines TRBV9 with TRBJ2-3, with 10 bases lining up with TRBD2. Germline V gives CDR1 SGDLS, CDR2 YYNGEE. The trim removed 6 bases at V and 2 bases at J, leaving 6 bases unmatched. This CDR3 is 15 amino acids long.